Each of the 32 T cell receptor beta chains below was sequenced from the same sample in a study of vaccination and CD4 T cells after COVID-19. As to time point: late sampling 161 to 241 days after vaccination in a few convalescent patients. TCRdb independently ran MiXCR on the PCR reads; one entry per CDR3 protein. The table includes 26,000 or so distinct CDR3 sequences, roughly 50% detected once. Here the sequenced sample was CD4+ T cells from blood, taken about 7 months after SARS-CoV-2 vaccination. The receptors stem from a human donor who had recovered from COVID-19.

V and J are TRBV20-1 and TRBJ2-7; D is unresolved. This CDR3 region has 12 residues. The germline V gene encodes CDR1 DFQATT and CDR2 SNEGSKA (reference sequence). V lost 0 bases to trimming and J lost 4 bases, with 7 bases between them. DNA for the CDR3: TGCAGTGCTAGAGATCCGGGTTACGAGCAGTACTTC. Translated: CSARDPGYEQYF.

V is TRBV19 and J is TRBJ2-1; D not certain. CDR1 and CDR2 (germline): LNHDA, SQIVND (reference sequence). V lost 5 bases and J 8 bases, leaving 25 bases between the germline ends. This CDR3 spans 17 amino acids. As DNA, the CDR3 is TGTGCCAGTAGTGTCACCGGTCGGAAGGGTGGTAGGGATGAGCAGTTCTTC. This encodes CASSVTGRKGGRDEQFF. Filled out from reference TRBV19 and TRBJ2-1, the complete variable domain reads DGGITQSPKYLFRKEGQNVTLSCEQNLNHDAMYWYRQDPGQGLRLIYYSQIVNDFQKGDIAEGYSVSREKKESFPLTVTSAQKNPTAFYLCASSVTGRKGGRDEQFFGPGTRLTVL.

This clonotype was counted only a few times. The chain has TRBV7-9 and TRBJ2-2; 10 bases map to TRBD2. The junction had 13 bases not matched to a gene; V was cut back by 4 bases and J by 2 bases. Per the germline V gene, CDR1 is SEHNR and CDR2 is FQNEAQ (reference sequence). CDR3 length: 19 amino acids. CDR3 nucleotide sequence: TGTGCCAGCAGCTCTTCAACTAGCGGGGCCCCTATCAACACCGGGGAGCTGTTTTTT. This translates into CASSSSTSGAPINTGELFF.

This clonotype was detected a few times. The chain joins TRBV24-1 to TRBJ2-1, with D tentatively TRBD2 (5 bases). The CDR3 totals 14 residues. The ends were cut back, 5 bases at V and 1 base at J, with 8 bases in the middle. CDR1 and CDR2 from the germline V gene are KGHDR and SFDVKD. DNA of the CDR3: TGTGCCACCAGTGGGACTGGATCCTACAATGAGCAGTTCTTC. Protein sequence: CATSGTGSYNEQFF.

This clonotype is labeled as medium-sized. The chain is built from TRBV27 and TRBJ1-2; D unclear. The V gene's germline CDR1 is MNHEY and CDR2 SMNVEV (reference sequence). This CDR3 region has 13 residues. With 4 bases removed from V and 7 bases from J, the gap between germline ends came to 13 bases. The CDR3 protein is CASSSGGSGGYTF. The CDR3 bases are TGTGCCAGCAGTTCGGGCGGATCAGGTGGCTACACCTTC.

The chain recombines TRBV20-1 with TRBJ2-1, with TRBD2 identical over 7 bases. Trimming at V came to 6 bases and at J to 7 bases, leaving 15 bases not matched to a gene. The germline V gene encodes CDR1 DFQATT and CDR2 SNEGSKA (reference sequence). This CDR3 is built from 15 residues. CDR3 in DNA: TGCAGTGCCCCCCCCGTGGGGCGGGAGAGGAATGAGCAGTTCTTC. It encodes CSAPPVGRERNEQFF.

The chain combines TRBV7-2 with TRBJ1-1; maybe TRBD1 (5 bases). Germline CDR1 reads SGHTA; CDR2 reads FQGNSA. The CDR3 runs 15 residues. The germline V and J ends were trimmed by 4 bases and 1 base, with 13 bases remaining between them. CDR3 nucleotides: TGTGCCAGCAGCTCCACCGGGACGGCGAACACTGAAGCTTTCTTT. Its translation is CASSSTGTANTEAFF.

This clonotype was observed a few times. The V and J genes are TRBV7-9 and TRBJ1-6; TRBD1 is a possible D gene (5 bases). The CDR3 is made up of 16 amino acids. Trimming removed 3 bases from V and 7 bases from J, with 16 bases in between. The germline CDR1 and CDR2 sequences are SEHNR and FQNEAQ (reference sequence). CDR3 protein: CASSLVAGPENSPLHF. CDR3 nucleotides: TGTGCCAGCAGCTTGGTTGCGGGGCCTGAGAATTCACCCCTCCACTTT. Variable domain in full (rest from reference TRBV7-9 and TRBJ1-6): DTGVSQNPRHKITKRGQNVTFRCDPISEHNRLYWYRQTLGQGPEFLTYFQNEAQLEKSRLLSDRFSAERPKGSFSTLEIQRTEQGDSAMYLCASSLVAGPENSPLHFGNGTRLTVT.

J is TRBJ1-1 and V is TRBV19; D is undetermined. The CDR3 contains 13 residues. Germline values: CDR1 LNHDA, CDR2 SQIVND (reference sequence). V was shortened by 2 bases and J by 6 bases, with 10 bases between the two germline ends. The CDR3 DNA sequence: TGTGCCAGTAGTATAAGGGATAGGTCTGAAGCTTTCTTT. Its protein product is CASSIRDRSEAFF.

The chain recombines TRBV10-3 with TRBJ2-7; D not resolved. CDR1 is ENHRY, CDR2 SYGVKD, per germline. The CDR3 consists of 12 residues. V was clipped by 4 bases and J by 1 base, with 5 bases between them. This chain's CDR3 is CAISGGSYEQYF. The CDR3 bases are TGTGCCATCAGTGGGGGTTCCTACGAGCAGTACTTC.

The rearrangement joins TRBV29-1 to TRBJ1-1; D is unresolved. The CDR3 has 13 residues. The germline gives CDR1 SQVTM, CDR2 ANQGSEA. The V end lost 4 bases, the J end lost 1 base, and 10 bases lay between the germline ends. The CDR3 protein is CSVAYGPNTEAFF. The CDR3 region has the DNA TGCAGCGTTGCCTACGGGCCGAACACTGAAGCTTTCTTT.

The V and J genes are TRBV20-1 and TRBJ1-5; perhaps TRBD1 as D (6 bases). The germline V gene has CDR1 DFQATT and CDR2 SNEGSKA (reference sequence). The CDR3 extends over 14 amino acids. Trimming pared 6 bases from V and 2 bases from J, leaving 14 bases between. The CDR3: CSALSRQGNQPQHF. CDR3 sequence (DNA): TGCAGTGCCCTAAGCCGACAGGGCAATCAGCCCCAGCATTTT.

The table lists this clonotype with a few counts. The CDR3 DNA is TGTGCCAGCAGCTTAGGGATACGGAAGCTCCTGAACACTGAAGCTTTCTTT. It encodes CASSLGIRKLLNTEAFF. V usage is TRBV7-9 and J usage is TRBJ1-1; no definite D call. The CDR3 has 17 amino acids. The germline V gene encodes CDR1 SEHNR and CDR2 FQNEAQ (reference sequence). V lost 1 base and J lost 0, with 15 bases in between.

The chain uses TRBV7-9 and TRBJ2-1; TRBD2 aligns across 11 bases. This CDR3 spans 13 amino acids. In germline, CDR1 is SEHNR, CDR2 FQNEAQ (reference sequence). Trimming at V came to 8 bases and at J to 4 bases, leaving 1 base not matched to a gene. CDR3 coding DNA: TGTGCCAGCGGGACTAGCGGTTACAATGAGCAGTTCTTC. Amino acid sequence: CASGTSGYNEQFF.

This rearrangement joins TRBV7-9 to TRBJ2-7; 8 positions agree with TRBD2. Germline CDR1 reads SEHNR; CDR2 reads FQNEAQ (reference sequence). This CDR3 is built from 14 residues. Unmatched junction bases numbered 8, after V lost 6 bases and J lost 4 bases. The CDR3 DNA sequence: TGTGCCAGCAGACGAGAGAGCGGGAGATACGAGCAGTACTTC. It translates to CASRRESGRYEQYF.

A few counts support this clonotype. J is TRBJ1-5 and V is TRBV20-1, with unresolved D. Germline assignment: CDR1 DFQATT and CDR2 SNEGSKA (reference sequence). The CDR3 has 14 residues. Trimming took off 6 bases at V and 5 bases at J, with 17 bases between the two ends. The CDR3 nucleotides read TGCAGTGCCCAAGCCTCGGGTCAATATCAGCCCCAGCATTTT. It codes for CSAQASGQYQPQHF.

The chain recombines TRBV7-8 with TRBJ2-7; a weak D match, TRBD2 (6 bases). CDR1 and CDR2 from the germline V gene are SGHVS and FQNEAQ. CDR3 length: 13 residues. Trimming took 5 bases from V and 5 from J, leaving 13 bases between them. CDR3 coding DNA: TGTGCCAGCAGCCGTCCGGGGGTCCACGAGCAGTACTTC. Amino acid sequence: CASSRPGVHEQYF.

In DNA, the CDR3 is TGTGCCAGCAGTTATTATAGACAGGGAAGGGACGAGCAGTACTTC. This codes for CASSYYRQGRDEQYF. The V gene is TRBV6-5, the J gene TRBJ2-7, with 7 bases lining up with TRBD1. Trimming removed 3 bases from V and 5 bases from J; junction bases left unmatched: 10. Germline V CDR1 and CDR2: MNHEY, SVGAGI. CDR3 length equals 15 residues.

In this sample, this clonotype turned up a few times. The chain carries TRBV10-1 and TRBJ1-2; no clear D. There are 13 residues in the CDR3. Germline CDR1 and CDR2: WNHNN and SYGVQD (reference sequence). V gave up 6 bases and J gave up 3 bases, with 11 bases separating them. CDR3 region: CASRYTDHYGYTF. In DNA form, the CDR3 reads TGCGCCAGCAGATACACAGATCACTATGGCTACACCTTC.

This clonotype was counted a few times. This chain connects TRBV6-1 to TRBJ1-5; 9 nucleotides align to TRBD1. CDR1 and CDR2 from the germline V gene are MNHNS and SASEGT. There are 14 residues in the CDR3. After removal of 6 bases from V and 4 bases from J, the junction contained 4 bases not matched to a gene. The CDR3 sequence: CASRKDRGNQPQHF. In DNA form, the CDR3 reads TGTGCCAGCAGAAAGGACAGGGGAAATCAGCCCCAGCATTTT.

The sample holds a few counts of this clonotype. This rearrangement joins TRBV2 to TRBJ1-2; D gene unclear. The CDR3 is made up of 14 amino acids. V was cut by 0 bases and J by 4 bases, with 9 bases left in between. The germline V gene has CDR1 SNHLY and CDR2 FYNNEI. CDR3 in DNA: TGTGCCAGCAGTGAAGCTCCGGGTATCTATGGCTACACCTTC. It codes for CASSEAPGIYGYTF.

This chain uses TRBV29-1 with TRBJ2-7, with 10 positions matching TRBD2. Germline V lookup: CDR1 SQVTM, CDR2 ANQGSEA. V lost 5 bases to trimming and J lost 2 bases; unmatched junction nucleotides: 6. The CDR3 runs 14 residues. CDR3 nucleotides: TGCAGCGTTTGGACTAGCGGTCATACCTACGAGCAGTACTTC. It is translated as CSVWTSGHTYEQYF.

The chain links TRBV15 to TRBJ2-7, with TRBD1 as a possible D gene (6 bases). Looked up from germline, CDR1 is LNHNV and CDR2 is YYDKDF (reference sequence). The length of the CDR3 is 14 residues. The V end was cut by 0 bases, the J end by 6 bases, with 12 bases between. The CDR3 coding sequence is TGTGCCACCAGCAGAGATCAGGTGACAGGCGAGCAGTACTTC. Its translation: CATSRDQVTGEQYF.

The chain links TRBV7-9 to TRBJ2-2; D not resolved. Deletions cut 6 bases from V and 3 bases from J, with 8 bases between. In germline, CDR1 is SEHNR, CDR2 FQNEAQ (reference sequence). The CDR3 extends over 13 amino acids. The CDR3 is CASRGQDTGELFF. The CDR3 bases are TGTGCCAGCAGGGGCCAGGACACCGGGGAGCTGTTTTTT.

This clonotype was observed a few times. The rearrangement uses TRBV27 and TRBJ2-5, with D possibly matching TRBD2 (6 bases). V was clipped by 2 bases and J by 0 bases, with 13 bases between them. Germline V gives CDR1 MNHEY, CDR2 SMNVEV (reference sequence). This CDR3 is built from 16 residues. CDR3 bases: TGTGCCAGCAGTTTAGGAGTGGCGGGGAACCAAGAGACCCAGTACTTC. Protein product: CASSLGVAGNQETQYF.

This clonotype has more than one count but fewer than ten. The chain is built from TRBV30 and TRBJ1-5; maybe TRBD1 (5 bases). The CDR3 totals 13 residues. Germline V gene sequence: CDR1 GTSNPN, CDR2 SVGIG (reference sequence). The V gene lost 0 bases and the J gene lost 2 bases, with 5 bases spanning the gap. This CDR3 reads CAWSVGGNQPQHF. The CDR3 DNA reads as TGTGCCTGGAGTGTAGGGGGCAATCAGCCCCAGCATTTT.

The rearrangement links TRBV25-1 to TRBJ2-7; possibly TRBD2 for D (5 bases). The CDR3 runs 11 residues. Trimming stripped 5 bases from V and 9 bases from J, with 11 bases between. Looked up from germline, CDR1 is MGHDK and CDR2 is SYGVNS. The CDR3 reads CASSPGDWQYF. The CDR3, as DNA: TGTGCCAGCAGTCCCGGGGATTGGCAGTACTTC.

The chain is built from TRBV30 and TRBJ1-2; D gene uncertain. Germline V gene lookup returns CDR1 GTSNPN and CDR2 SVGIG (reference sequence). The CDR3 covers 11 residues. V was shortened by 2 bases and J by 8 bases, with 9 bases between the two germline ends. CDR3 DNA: TGTGCCTGGAGTTGGCAGACAGGCTACACCTTC. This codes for CAWSWQTGYTF. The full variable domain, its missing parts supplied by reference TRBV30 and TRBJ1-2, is SQTIHQWPATLVQPVGSPLSLECTVEGTSNPNLYWYRQAAGRGLQLLFYSVGIGQISSEVPQNLSASRPQDRQFILSSKKLLLSDSGFYLCAWSWQTGYTFGSGTRLTVV.

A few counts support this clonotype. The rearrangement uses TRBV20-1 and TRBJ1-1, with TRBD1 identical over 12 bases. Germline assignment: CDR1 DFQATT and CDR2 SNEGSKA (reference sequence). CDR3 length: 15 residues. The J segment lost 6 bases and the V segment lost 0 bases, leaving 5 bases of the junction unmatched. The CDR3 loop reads CSAREGTGGLPEAFF. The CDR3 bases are TGCAGTGCTAGAGAAGGGACAGGGGGCCTACCTGAAGCTTTCTTT.

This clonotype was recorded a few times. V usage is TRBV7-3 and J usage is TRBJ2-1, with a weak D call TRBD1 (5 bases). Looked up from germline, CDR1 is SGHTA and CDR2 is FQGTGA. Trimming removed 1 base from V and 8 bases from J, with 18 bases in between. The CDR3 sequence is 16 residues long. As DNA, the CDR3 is TGTGCCAGCAGCTTAATTGGCAGGGCGGAGAGACATGAGCAGTTCTTC. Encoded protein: CASSLIGRAERHEQFF.

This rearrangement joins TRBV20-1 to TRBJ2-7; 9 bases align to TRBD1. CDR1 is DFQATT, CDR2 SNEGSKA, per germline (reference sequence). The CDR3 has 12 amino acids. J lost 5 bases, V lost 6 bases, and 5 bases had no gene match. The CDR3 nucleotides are TGCAGTGCGAGTACAGGGGGCCACGAGCAGTACTTC. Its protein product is CSASTGGHEQYF.

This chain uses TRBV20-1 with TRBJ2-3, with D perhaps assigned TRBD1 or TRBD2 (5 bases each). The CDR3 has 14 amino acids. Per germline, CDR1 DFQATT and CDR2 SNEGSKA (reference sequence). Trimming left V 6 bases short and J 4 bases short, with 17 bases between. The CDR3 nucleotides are TGCAGTGCGTCCGGGACCTTTATCGCAGATACGCAGTATTTT. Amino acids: CSASGTFIADTQYF.